The clone carrying this TCR beta chain turned up a few times. No treatment had been given to any patient before thyroid surgery. Germline trimming cut 2 bases from V and 4 bases from J; bases unmatched to any gene: 20. This CDR3 is 22 amino acids long. Germline CDR1 and CDR2: KGHDR and SFDVKD. This specimen comes from a study of metastatic and nonmetastatic thyroid tumors. Overall study: Patients with malignant and benign thyroid disease provided blood and tumor or nodule tissue, whose repertoires were compared.

Via MiXCR, TCRdb re-called the PCR reads. The sample lists 60,000 or so clones; roughly 4% were seen once. The sample comprised blood. V gene TRBV24-1 combines with J gene TRBJ2-1; 12 bases match TRBD2. This sequence was found in a female donor with papillary thyroid cancer or a benign thyroid nodule (not recorded which). Some clones in this sample may be carry-over from other donors' samples. This CDR3 reads CATSDSTSSGTASGRGYNEQFF. The CDR3 DNA reads as TGTGCCACCAGTGATTCCACATCCTCCGGGACGGCTAGCGGGAGGGGATACAATGAGCAGTTCTTC.